One and the same sample provided the 21 T cell receptor beta chains below, sequenced in a study of cytomegalovirus exposure and HLA in healthy donors. The PCR had 60 Vbeta and 13 Jbeta primers. Here immunoSEQ multiplex PCR was the method, and the copy in TCRdb shows in-frame clones only, minus some. This table holds roughly 100,000 clones, 79% found once. Sequenced sample: PBMCs. The receptor set was obtained from a man aged 50 or older in good health and CMV-seropositive.

This clone was seen once. The chain carries TRBV27 and TRBJ2-7; D unclear. Trimming left V 10 bases short and J 0 bases short, with 16 bases between. Germline loops: CDR1 MNHEY, CDR2 SMNVEV (reference sequence). CDR3 length equals 14 residues. The CDR3 DNA reads TGTGCCAAACGAGGCAGACTGAGCTCCTACGAGCAGTACTTC. This gives the protein CAKRGRLSSYEQYF.

The V call is TRBV7-2, the J call TRBJ1-1, with a weak D call TRBD1 (6 bases). Between the trimmed V and J ends, which lost 1 base and 5 bases, there was a span of 11 bases. Germline V lookup: CDR1 SGHTA, CDR2 FQGNSA. This CDR3 region has 14 residues. CDR3 nucleotide sequence: TGTGCCAGCAGCTTAGAACAGGGTGGGACTGAAGCTTTCTTT. Its translation: CASSLEQGGTEAFF.

This chain links TRBV7-6 with TRBJ2-1, with 8 nucleotides matching TRBD1. The CDR3 runs to 16 residues. V dropped 8 bases and J dropped 2; count of bases not matched to a gene: 11. The V gene's germline CDR1 is SGHVS and CDR2 FNYEAQ. This chain's CDR3 is CASSKTQGAPYNEQFF. The CDR3 coding sequence is TGTGCCAGCTCTAAGACCCAGGGGGCCCCCTACAATGAGCAGTTCTTC.

V gene TRBV18 combines with J gene TRBJ2-5; D might be TRBD1 (6 bases). In germline, CDR1 is KGHSH, CDR2 LQKENI. Trimming pared 0 bases from V and 2 bases from J, leaving 10 bases between. CDR3 length equals 15 residues. CDR3 in amino acids: CASSPPGGSQETQYF. In nucleotides, the CDR3 is TGTGCCAGCTCACCACCAGGGGGTTCTCAAGAGACCCAGTACTTC.

This clone was seen a few times. V is TRBV5-1 and J is TRBJ2-1; possibly TRBD1 for D (7 bases). Germline CDR1 reads SGHRS; CDR2 reads YFSETQ. Trimming left V 0 bases short and J 12 bases short, with 25 bases between. This CDR3 spans 17 amino acids. CDR3 region: CASSLASGRGTGEGQFF. In nucleotides, the CDR3 is TGCGCCAGCAGCTTGGCCTCGGGGCGGGGCACAGGGGAAGGGCAGTTCTTC.

This rearrangement joins TRBV6-1 to TRBJ1-5; weak D call: TRBD1 (5 bases). CDR3 length equals 16 residues. CDR1 and CDR2 from the germline V gene are MNHNS and SASEGT. Trimming pared 2 bases from V and 1 base from J, leaving 12 bases between. DNA of the CDR3: TGTGCCAGCAGTGAACGGGTTGGGGGGAGCAATCAGCCCCAGCATTTT. Translation gives CASSERVGGSNQPQHF.

The gene calls are TRBV5-1 and TRBJ2-5; perhaps TRBD2 as D (5 bases). Trimming left V 2 bases short and J 0 bases short, with 8 bases between. Germline V gene lookup returns CDR1 SGHRS and CDR2 YFSETQ. The CDR3 sequence is 14 residues long. Written as DNA, the CDR3 is TGCGCCAGCAGCTTCTTGGGAGACCAAGAGACCCAGTACTTC. This gives the protein CASSFLGDQETQYF.

This clone was observed a handful of times. The rearrangement links TRBV7-8 to TRBJ2-7; the D gene is possibly TRBD2 (5 bases). Per the germline V gene, CDR1 is SGHVS and CDR2 is FQNEAQ. V lost 1 base and J 5 bases, leaving 15 bases between the germline ends. There are 15 residues in the CDR3. CDR3 coding DNA: TGTGCCAGCAGCTTAGAAGCTTCGGGGTACCACGAGCAGTACTTC. Its translation: CASSLEASGYHEQYF.

The CDR3 coding sequence is TGCAGCGTTGAAGGAGGGTGGGGGGATCGGTTCGATGAGCAGTTCTTC. Amino acids: CSVEGGWGDRFDEQFF. The J gene is TRBJ2-1, the V gene TRBV29-1; D possibly corresponds to TRBD2 (6 bases). CDR1 is SQVTM, CDR2 ANQGSEA, per germline. The CDR3 is 16 residues long. The V end was cut by 1 base, the J end by 8 bases, with 21 bases between.

This chain links TRBV27 with TRBJ2-5, with D possibly TRBD1 on 7 matching bases. Gene TRBJ2-7 matches the end of the DNA better, so the J call may be wrong. CDR1 and CDR2 from the germline V gene are MNHEY and SMNVEV (reference sequence). This CDR3 region has 15 residues. CDR3 amino acids: CASTRGAGLRDEQYF. The CDR3 coding sequence is TGTGCCAGCACCAGGGGGGCAGGCCTTCGGGACGAGCAGTACTTC.

The chain links TRBV5-1 to TRBJ2-1; maybe TRBD2 (5 bases). The V gene lost 0 bases and the J gene lost 7 bases, with 11 bases spanning the gap. The CDR3 is made up of 14 amino acids. Per the germline V gene, CDR1 is SGHRS and CDR2 is YFSETQ. For the CDR3, the DNA is TGCGCCAGCAGCTTGGCCGTAGGGAGTAATGAGCAGTTCTTC. Protein sequence: CASSLAVGSNEQFF.

The CDR3 region is CASSLRSYEQYF. As DNA, the CDR3 is TGCGCCAGCAGCCTACGTTCCTACGAGCAGTACTTC. V is TRBV5-1 and J is TRBJ2-7; D remains ambiguous. The germline CDR1 and CDR2 sequences are SGHRS and YFSETQ. This CDR3 has 12 residues. V was cut by 4 bases and J by 1 base, with 6 bases left in between.

Remarks on this clone: This same CDR3 is encoded by further DNA sequences in the sample. The V gene is TRBV29-1, the J gene TRBJ1-5, with TRBD1 matching 7 bases. V dropped 4 bases and J dropped 3; count of bases not matched to a gene: 3. Germline V gene data show CDR1 as SQVTM and CDR2 as ANQGSEA. The length of the CDR3 is 13 residues. The CDR3 sequence: CSVADRDNQPQHF. The CDR3 DNA follows: TGCAGCGTTGCTGACAGGGACAATCAGCCCCAGCATTTT.

DNA for the CDR3: TGTGCCACCTCGACCCTGTCGGCGGTAGGTGAAGCTTTCTTT. It yields the protein CATSTLSAVGEAFF. The V call is TRBV5-8, the J call TRBJ1-1; no reliable D call. Trimming took off 9 bases at V and 7 bases at J, with 22 bases between the two ends. Germline CDR1 is SGHTS and CDR2 is YDEGEE. The CDR3 totals 14 residues.

CDR3 sequence (DNA): TGTGCCAGCAGCAAGGCTAGCCTAGCGGGAGGGTACGAGCAGTACTTC. It yields the protein CASSKASLAGGYEQYF. The chain is built from TRBV7-8 and TRBJ2-7; TRBD2 aligns across 12 bases. Germline-derived CDR1 and CDR2 are SGHVS and FQNEAQ. The length of the CDR3 is 16 residues. The V gene end was trimmed by 5 bases and the J gene end by 4 bases; junction bases not matched to a gene: 9.

CDR3 DNA: TGTGCCAGCTTCGGAGCCTACGAGCAGTACTTC. Its protein product is CASFGAYEQYF. This chain joins TRBV28 and TRBJ2-7; D gene uncertain. The V gene's germline CDR1 is MDHEN and CDR2 SYDVKM. This CDR3 has 11 residues. With 8 bases removed from V and 2 bases from J, the gap between germline ends came to 7 bases.

The V and J genes are TRBV19 and TRBJ2-5; 9 positions match TRBD1. V trimming: 3 bases; J trimming: 5 bases; junction bases outside the gene matches: 7. This CDR3 is built from 15 residues. Per the germline V gene, CDR1 is LNHDA and CDR2 is SQIVND (reference sequence). The CDR3 nucleotides read TGTGCCAGTAGTATCCGGGACAGGGCGTGGGAGACCCAGTACTTC. It codes for CASSIRDRAWETQYF. The full variable domain, rest sourced from reference TRBV19 and TRBJ2-5, is DGGITQSPKYLFRKEGQNVTLSCEQNLNHDAMYWYRQDPGQGLRLIYYSQIVNDFQKGDIAEGYSVSREKKESFPLTVTSAQKNPTAFYLCASSIRDRAWETQYFGPGTRLLVL.

The CDR3 DNA reads TGTGCCAGCAGAGAGGAGGCAGATACGCAGTATTTT. Its protein product is CASREEADTQYF. This chain joins TRBV2 and TRBJ2-3, with D possibly matching TRBD2 (5 bases). V was cut by 6 bases and J by 4 bases, with 8 bases left in between. The germline V gene encodes CDR1 SNHLY and CDR2 FYNNEI. The CDR3 is 12 residues long.

The rearrangement joins TRBV12-5 to TRBJ2-1; 10 positions match TRBD2. The trim removed 1 base at V and 1 base at J, leaving 1 base unmatched. Germline assignment: CDR1 LGHNT and CDR2 FRNRAP. This CDR3 contains 16 residues. The CDR3 here is CASGLALAGSYNEQFF. DNA of the CDR3: TGTGCTAGTGGTTTGGCACTAGCGGGATCCTACAATGAGCAGTTCTTC.

The chain recombines TRBV27 with TRBJ2-7, with TRBD1 matching 12 bases. The junction had 5 bases not matched to a gene; V was cut back by 3 bases and J by 5 bases. Germline CDR1 is MNHEY and CDR2 is SMNVEV (reference sequence). This CDR3 region has 15 residues. The CDR3 region has the DNA TGTGCCAGCAGTTTGGGGGGACAGGGGGCCCACGAGCAGTACTTC. Translated, it gives CASSLGGQGAHEQYF.

The chain links TRBV27 to TRBJ2-5, with 8 bases fitting TRBD2. CDR3 length equals 14 residues. V trimming: 7 bases; J trimming: 2 bases; junction bases outside the gene matches: 6. Germline V CDR1 and CDR2: MNHEY, SMNVEV (reference sequence). CDR3 DNA: TGTGCCAGCACTCTAGCGGGTGGACAAGAGACCCAGTACTTC. As protein: CASTLAGGQETQYF.